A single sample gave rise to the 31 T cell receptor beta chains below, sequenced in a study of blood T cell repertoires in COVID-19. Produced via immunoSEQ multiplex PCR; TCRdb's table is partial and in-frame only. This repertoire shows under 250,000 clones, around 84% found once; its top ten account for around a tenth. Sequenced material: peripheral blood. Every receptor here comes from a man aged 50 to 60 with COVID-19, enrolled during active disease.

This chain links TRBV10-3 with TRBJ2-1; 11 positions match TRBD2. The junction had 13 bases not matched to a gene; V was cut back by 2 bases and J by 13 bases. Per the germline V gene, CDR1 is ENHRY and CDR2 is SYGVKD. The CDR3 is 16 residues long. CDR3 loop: CAISEIRTSGPGGQFF. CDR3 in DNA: TGTGCCATCAGTGAGATCCGGACTAGCGGGCCCGGGGGACAGTTCTTC.

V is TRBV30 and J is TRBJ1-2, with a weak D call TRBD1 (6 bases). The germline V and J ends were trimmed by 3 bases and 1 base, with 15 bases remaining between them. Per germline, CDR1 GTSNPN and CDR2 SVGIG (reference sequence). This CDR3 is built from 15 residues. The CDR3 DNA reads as TGTGCCTGGAGGCCGTCCGACAGGAATAACTATGGCTACACCTTC. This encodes CAWRPSDRNNYGYTF.

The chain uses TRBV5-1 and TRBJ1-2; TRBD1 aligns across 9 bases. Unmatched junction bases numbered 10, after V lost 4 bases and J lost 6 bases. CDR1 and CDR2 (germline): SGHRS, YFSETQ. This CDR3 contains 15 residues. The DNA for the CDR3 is TGCGCCAGCAGCGGAACGACAGGGGGGAGTCATGGCTACACCTTC. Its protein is CASSGTTGGSHGYTF.

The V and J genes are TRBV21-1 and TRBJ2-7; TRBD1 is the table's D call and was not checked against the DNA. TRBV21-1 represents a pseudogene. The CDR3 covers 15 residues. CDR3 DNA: TGTGCCAGCAGCAAAGCCAGGGGCAGAACCTACGAGCAGTACTTC. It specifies CASSKARGRTYEQYF.

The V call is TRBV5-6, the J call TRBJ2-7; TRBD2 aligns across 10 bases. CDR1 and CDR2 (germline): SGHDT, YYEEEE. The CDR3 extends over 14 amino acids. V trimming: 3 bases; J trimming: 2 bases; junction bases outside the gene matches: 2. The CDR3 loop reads CASSSSGSPYEQYF. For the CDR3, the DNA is TGTGCCAGCAGCTCTAGCGGGAGTCCCTACGAGCAGTACTTC.

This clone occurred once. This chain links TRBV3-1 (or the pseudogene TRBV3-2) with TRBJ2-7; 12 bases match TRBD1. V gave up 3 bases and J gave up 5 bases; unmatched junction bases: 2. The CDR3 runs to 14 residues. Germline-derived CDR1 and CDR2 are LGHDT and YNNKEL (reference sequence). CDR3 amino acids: CASSQGQGAHEQYF. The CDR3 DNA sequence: TGTGCCAGCAGCCAGGGACAGGGGGCCCACGAGCAGTACTTC.

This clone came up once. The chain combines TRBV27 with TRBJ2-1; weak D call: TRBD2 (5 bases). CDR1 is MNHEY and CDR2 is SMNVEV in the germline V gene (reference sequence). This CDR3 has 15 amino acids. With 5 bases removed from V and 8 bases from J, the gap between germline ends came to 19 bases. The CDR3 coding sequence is TGTGCCAGCAGTACAGCAGACCCGGGGATCCATGAGCAGTTCTTC. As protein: CASSTADPGIHEQFF.

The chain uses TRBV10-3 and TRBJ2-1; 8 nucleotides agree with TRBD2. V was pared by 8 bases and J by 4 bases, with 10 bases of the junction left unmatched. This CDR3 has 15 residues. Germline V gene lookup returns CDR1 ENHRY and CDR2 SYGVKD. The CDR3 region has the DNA TGTGCCATCGCCCCGGGGGGGACCCTATACAATGAGCAGTTCTTC. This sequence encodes CAIAPGGTLYNEQFF.

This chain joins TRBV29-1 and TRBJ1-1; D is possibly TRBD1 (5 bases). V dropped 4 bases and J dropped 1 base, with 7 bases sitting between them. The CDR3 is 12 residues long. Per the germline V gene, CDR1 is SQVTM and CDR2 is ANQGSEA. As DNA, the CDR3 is TGCAGCGTTGGACAGCCGAACACTGAAGCTTTCTTT. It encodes CSVGQPNTEAFF.

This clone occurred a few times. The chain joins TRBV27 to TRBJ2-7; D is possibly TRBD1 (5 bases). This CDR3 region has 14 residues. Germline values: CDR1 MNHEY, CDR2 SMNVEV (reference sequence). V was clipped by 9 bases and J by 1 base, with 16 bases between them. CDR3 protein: CASTDQGGSYEQYF. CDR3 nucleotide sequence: TGTGCCAGTACGGACCAGGGTGGTTCCTACGAGCAGTACTTC.

CDR3 in DNA: TGCGCCAGCAGCTCCGGAGGGGAGGCCGGAAACACCATATATTTT. Protein product: CASSSGGEAGNTIYF. This chain links TRBV5-1 with TRBJ1-3, with D tentatively TRBD1 (5 bases). Trimming took off 3 bases at V and 4 bases at J, with 14 bases between the two ends. The CDR3 loop spans 15 amino acids. Germline V gene sequence: CDR1 SGHRS, CDR2 YFSETQ.

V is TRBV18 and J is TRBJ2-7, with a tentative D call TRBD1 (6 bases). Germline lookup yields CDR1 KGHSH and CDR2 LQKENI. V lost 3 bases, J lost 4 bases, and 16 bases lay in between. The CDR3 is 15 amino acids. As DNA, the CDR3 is TGTGCCAGCTCACCTGAGGCCAGGGGCGGATACGAGCAGTACTTC. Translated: CASSPEARGGYEQYF.

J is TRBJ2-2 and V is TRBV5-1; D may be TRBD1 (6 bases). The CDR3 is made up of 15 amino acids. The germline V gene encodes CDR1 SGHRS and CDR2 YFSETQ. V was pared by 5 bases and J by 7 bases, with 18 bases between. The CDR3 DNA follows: TGCGCCAGCAGGGGGACATCACAGGGCGTCGGGGAGCTGTTTTTT. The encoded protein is CASRGTSQGVGELFF.

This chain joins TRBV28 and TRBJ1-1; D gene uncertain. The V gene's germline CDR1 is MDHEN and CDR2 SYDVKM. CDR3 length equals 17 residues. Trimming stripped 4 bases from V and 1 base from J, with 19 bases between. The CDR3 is CASSSPRPKRGNTEAFF. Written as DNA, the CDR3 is TGTGCCAGCAGTTCCCCTCGACCGAAGCGGGGGAACACTGAAGCTTTCTTT.

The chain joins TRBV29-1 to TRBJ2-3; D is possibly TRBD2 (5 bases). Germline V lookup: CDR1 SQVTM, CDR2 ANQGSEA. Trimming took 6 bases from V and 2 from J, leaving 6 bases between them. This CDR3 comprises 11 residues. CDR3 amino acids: CSVGDTDTQYF. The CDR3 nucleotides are TGCAGCGTGGGAGACACAGATACGCAGTATTTT.

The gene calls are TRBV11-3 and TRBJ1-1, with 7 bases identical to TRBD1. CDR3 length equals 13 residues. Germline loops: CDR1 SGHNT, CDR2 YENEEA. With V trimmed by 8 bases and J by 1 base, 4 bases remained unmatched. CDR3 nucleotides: TGTGCCAGCGGAGGACAGGAGAACACTGAAGCTTTCTTT. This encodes CASGGQENTEAFF.

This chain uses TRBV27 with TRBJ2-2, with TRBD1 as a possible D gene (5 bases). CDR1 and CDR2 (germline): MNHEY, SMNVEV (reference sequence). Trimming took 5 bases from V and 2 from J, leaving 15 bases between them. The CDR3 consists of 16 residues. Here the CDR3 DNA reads TGTGCCAGCAGTGAACTGCAGGGCACCAACACCGGGGAGCTGTTTTTT. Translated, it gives CASSELQGTNTGELFF.

CDR3 sequence (DNA): TGTGCCAGCAGTTTGAAGGGGGCGTTTGGCTACACCTTC. Its translation is CASSLKGAFGYTF. This chain connects TRBV6-2 or TRBV6-3 to TRBJ1-2, with TRBD1 matching 7 bases. The CDR3 extends over 13 amino acids. The ends lost 4 bases at V and 7 bases at J; junction bases unmatched: 6. The V gene's germline CDR1 is MNHEY and CDR2 SVGEGT.

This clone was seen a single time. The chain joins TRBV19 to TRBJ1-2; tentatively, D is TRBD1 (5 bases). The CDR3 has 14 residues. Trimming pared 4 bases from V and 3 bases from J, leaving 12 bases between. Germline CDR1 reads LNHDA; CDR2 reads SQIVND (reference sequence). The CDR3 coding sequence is TGTGCCAGTAGTAGTCAGGGAATGGACTATGGCTACACCTTC. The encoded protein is CASSSQGMDYGYTF.

CDR3 DNA: TGTGCCAGCAGTTACTCGATTGGGCTTCCCAACACCATATATTTT. Protein: CASSYSIGLPNTIYF. This rearrangement joins TRBV6-6 to TRBJ1-3; D is unclear. This CDR3 comprises 15 residues. The V end was cut by 0 bases, the J end by 7 bases, with 13 bases between. CDR1 and CDR2 from the germline V gene are MNHNY and SVGAGI (reference sequence).

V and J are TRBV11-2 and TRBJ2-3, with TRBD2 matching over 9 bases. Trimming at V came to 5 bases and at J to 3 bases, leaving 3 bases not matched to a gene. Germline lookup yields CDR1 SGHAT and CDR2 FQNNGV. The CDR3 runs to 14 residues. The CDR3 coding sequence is TGTGCCAGCAGCACTAGCGGGCGAACAGATACGCAGTATTTT. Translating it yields CASSTSGRTDTQYF.

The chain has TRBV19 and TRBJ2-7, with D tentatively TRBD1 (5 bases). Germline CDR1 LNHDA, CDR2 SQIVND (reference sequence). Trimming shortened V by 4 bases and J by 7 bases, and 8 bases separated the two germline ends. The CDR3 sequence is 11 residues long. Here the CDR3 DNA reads TGTGCCAGTAGTACAGGGTCGGAGCAGTACTTC. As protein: CASSTGSEQYF.

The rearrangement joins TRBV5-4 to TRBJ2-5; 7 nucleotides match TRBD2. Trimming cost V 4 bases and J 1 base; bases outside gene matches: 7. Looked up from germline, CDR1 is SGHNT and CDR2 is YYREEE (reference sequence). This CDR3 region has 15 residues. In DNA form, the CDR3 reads TGTGCCAGCAGCCCCCTAGCTAGCGGCCAAGAGACCCAGTACTTC. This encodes CASSPLASGQETQYF.

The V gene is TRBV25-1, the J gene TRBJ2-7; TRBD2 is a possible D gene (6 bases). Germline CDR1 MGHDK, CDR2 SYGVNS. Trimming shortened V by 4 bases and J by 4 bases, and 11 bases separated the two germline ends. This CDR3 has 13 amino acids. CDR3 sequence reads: CASSAGALYEQYF. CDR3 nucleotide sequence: TGTGCCAGCAGTGCGGGAGCTCTTTACGAGCAGTACTTC.

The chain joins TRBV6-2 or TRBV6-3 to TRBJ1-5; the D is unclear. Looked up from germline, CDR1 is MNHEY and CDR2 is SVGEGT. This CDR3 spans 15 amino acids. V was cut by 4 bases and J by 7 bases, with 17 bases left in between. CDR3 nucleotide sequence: TGTGCCAGCAGTTCGGGAAACGGACGACTACAGCCCCAGCATTTT. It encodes CASSSGNGRLQPQHF.

CDR3 protein: CASSGGNEQFF. For the CDR3, the DNA is TGTGCCAGCAGCGGCGGGAATGAGCAGTTCTTC. V gene TRBV9 combines with J gene TRBJ2-1, with a weak D call TRBD2 (5 bases). V was shortened by 3 bases and J by 7 bases, with 5 bases between the two germline ends. The germline gives CDR1 SGDLS, CDR2 YYNGEE. The CDR3 contains 11 residues.

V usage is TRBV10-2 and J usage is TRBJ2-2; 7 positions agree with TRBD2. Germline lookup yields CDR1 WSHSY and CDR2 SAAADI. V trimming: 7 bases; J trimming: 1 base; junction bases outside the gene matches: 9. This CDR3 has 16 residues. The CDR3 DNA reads TGCGCCAGCAAACTCCTTGGACTAGGGAACACCGGGGAGCTGTTTTTT. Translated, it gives CASKLLGLGNTGELFF.

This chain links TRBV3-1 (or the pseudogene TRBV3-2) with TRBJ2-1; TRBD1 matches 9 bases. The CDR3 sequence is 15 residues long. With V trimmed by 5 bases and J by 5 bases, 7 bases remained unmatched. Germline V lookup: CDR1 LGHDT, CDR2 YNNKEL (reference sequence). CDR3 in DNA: TGTGCCAGCAGCGCCGGGACAGGGTCCGACAATGAGCAGTTCTTC. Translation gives CASSAGTGSDNEQFF.

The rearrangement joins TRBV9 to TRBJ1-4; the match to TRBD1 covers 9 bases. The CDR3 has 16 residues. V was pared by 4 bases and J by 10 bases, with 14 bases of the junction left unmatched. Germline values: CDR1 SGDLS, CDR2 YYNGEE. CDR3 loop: CASSNQQGANWGKLFF. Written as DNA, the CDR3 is TGTGCCAGCAGCAACCAACAGGGGGCGAATTGGGGAAAACTGTTTTTT.

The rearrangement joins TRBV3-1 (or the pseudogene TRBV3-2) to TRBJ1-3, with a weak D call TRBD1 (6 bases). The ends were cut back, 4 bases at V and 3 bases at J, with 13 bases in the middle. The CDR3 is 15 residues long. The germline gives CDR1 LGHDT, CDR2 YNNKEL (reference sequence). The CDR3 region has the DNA TGTGCCAGCAGCCTCCAGGGGTCCCTTGGAAACACCATATATTTT. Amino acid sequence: CASSLQGSLGNTIYF.

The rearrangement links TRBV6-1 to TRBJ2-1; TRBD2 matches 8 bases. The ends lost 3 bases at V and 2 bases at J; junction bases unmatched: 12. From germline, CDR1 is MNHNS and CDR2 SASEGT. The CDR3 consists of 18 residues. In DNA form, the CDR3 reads TGTGCCAGCAGTGAGGACAAGCTAGGCGGGGGGACCTACAATGAGCAGTTCTTC. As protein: CASSEDKLGGGTYNEQFF.